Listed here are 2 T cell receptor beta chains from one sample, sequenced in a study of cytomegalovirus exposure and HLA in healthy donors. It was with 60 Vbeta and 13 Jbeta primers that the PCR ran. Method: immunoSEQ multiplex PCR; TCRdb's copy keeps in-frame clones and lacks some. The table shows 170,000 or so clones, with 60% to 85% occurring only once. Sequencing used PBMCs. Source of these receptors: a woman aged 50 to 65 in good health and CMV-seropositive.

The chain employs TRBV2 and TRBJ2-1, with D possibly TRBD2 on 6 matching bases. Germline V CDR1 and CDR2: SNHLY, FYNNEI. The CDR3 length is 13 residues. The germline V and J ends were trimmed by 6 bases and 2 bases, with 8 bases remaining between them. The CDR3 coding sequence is TGTGCCAGCAGCGGGAGTACCTACAATGAGCAGTTCTTC. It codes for CASSGSTYNEQFF.

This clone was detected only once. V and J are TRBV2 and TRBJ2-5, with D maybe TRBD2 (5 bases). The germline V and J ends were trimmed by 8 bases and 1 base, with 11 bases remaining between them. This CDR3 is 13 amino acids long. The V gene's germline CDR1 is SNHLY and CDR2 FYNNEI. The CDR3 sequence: CASVQEAQETQYF. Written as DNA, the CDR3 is TGTGCCAGCGTTCAGGAGGCCCAAGAGACCCAGTACTTC.